The source of this TCR beta chain is a study of T cells in Graves' hyperthyroidism and ophthalmopathy. The CDR3 consists of 14 residues. V was pared by 1 base and J by 0 bases, with 7 bases between. From germline, CDR1 is LGHDT and CDR2 YNNKEL (reference sequence). This clonotype was counted ten times or more. TCR beta CDR3 regions were amplified from RNA transcripts. RT-PCR in the first round (using the HTBI primer set) targeted the TCR CDR3. One entry per CDR3 protein, called by TCRdb with MiXCR from the multiplex PCR reads. The sample contains 480,000 or so distinct CDR3 sequences, approximately 15% of which appear only once.

This receptor was taken from a woman aged 18-29 years with Graves' hyperthyroidism. Material for sequencing was blood. This chain links TRBV3-1 with TRBJ2-7; a weak D match, TRBD2 (5 bases). The CDR3 DNA follows: TGTGCCAGCAGCCAAGGGAGGCTCTCCTACGAGCAGTACGTC. The encoded protein is CASSQGRLSYEQYV.